This T cell receptor (beta chain) came from a study of Ad26.COV2.S vaccination and SARS-CoV-2 variants. There are 19 residues in the CDR3. Per the germline V gene, CDR1 is MNHNS and CDR2 is SASEGT. V lost 5 bases, J lost 4 bases, and 15 bases stayed unmatched. In the case of this clone: Its antigen is not known.

Study-level points and caveats: It is possible that the TCR breadth and depth analyses underestimated the total T cell responses. Substantial response breadth was reportedly seen for spike-specific CD8+ and CD4+ T cells after vaccination.

Sequencing was performed with immunoSEQ multiplex PCR; in TCRdb, only in-frame clones are kept and a portion is missing. The sample includes approximately 90,000 clones, less than 85% of them seen just once. V gene TRBV6-1 combines with J gene TRBJ2-3; 13 bases match TRBD2. The origin of this receptor is a human donor who had recovered from COVID-19. The input for sequencing was peripheral blood, taken after recovery from COVID-19. CDR3 sequence: CASSKGLAGEWSQADTQYF. In DNA, the CDR3 is TGTGCCAGCAGTAAAGGACTAGCGGGAGAGTGGTCACAAGCAGATACGCAGTATTTT.